This T cell receptor (beta chain) was identified in a study of OX40 agonist ivuxolimab in advanced cancers. Produced via immunoSEQ multiplex PCR; TCRdb's table is partial and in-frame only. Of tens of thousands of clones listed, over 65% were seen once; the top ten hold less than 3.5%. Notes on this clone: Its specificity is unknown.

V was shortened by 4 bases and J by 0 bases, with 18 bases between the two germline ends. Germline V gene lookup returns CDR1 MDHEN and CDR2 SYDVKM. CDR3 length equals 17 residues. The study's findings and limits: Clones of CD4+ and CD8+ blood T cells grew by week 6 at doses of 0.1 to 3.0 mg/kg. Relative to CD4+ cells, CD8+ T cells on average had more expanded clones. The authors did not determine the antigen specificity of the expanded peripheral T cells. A proportion of nonresponders additionally exhibited low normalized T-cell clonal expansion.

This sequence originates from an adult with an advanced solid tumor such as melanoma, head and neck, liver or kidney cancer. Sequenced here: CD4+ or CD8+ T cells sorted from blood, sampled in a trial of the OX40 agonist ivuxolimab. This chain uses TRBV28 with TRBJ1-1, with D possibly TRBD1 on 6 matching bases. The CDR3 DNA reads as TGTGCCAGCAGTTCCCCGGGACACCTCACCTTGAACACTGAAGCTTTCTTT. Its protein product is CASSSPGHLTLNTEAFF.